These T cell receptor beta chains were read from a single sample in a study of Ad26.COV2.S vaccination and SARS-CoV-2 variants. Clones were read by immunoSEQ multiplex PCR, and TCRdb kept only the in-frame ones, dropping some. Among some 350,000 clones, approximately 87% were seen once, and the ten largest hold around 5.5%. Here the sequenced sample was peripheral blood, taken in a trial of Ad26.COV2.S vaccine versus placebo. These receptors were collected from a person aged 18-65 years who received the Ad26.COV2.S COVID-19 vaccine or a placebo. Each CDR3 is given with its conserved first and last residue. D genes are given only for firm matches. The listing skips clone size in some rows; elsewhere it reads once, few, many or a size class.

D gene | clone size | J gene | V gene | CDR3 protein | CDR3 DNA
TRBD1 | NA | TRBJ1-4 | TRBV9 | CASSPWQGVNEKLFF | TGTGCCAGCAGCCCCTGGCAGGGGGTTAATGAAAAACTGTTTTTT
TRBD2 | NA | TRBJ2-1 | TRBV29-1 | CSVPGLADYNEQFF | TGCAGCGTTCCGGGACTAGCGGACTACAATGAGCAGTTCTTC
TRBD2 | NA | TRBJ2-3 | TRBV5-1 | CASSLESASGGGTDTQYF | TGCGCCAGCAGCTTGGAGTCCGCTAGCGGGGGTGGCACAGATACGCAGTATTTT
NA | NA | TRBJ2-7 | TRBV6-1 | CASSEAFHEQYF | TGTGCCAGCAGTGAAGCCTTTCACGAGCAGTACTTC
NA | NA | TRBJ2-3 | TRBV27 | CASRPGSVDTQYF | TGTGCCAGCAGGCCCGGTTCGGTAGATACGCAGTATTTT
NA | NA | TRBJ1-5 | TRBV5-1 | CASSYGDGTGYQPQHF | TGCGCCAGCAGCTACGGGGACGGGACTGGGTATCAGCCCCAGCATTTT
TRBD2 | NA | TRBJ2-1 | TRBV7-9 | CASSARLAGDSNEQFF | TGTGCCAGCAGCGCGAGACTAGCGGGAGACAGCAATGAGCAGTTCTTC
NA | NA | TRBJ1-1 | TRBV14 | CASSLKGWYGSTEAFF | TGTGCCAGCAGCCTAAAGGGGTGGTATGGGAGCACTGAAGCTTTCTTT
NA | NA | TRBJ1-5 | TRBV7-9 | CASSPSLGSSNQPQHF | TGTGCCAGCAGCCCCTCCCTCGGCAGTAGCAATCAGCCCCAGCATTTT
NA | NA | TRBJ2-3 | TRBV7-9 | CASSSALGDTQYF | TGTGCCAGCAGCTCCGCCCTAGGAGATACGCAGTATTTT
TRBD2 | NA | TRBJ2-3 | TRBV4-1 | CASSGAGGIADTQYF | TGCGCCAGCAGCGGGGCGGGAGGGATCGCAGATACGCAGTATTTT
TRBD1 | NA | TRBJ1-1 | TRBV28 | CASSCSGTAPNTEAFF | TGTGCCAGCAGTTGTTCCGGGACAGCCCCTAACACTGAAGCTTTCTTT
NA | NA | TRBJ1-3 | TRBV5-1 | CASIPYGGQPYSPNSGNTIYF | TGCGCCAGCATCCCTTATGGGGGGCAGCCTTATAGCCCTAACTCTGGAAACACCATATATTTT
NA | NA | TRBJ1-4 | TRBV6-2/TRBV6-3 | CASSYFGGSYEKLFF | TGTGCCAGCAGTTACTTCGGGGGGTCCTATGAAAAACTGTTTTTT
NA | NA | TRBJ2-7 | TRBV5-1 | CASSLGGSSYEQYF | TGCGCCAGCAGCTTAGGGGGGAGCTCCTACGAGCAGTACTTC
TRBD1 | NA | TRBJ2-5 | TRBV6-2/TRBV6-3 | CASSYGGQGSKTQYF | TGTGCCAGCAGTTACGGGGGACAGGGGTCGAAGACCCAGTACTTC
TRBD1 | NA | TRBJ1-5 | TRBV7-9 | CASSSSRQGAGSNQPQHF | TGTGCCAGCAGCTCCTCAAGACAGGGGGCTGGGAGCAATCAGCCCCAGCATTTT
NA | NA | TRBJ1-6 | TRBV5-1 | CASSLHRTGNSPLHF | TGCGCCAGCAGCTTACACAGGACCGGTAATTCACCCCTCCACTTT
NA | NA | TRBJ2-7 | TRBV27 | CASSSIGRGPLEQYF | TGTGCCAGCAGTTCGATCGGACGAGGCCCACTCGAGCAGTACTTC
NA | NA | TRBJ2-1 | TRBV3-1/TRBV3-2 | CASAISGSSYNEQFF | TGTGCCAGCGCCATCTCCGGAAGCTCCTACAATGAGCAGTTCTTC
NA | NA | TRBJ1-1 | TRBV6-5 | CASSYSEGTGAAFF | TGTGCCAGCAGTTACTCGGAGGGGACGGGTGCTGCTTTCTTT
NA | NA | TRBJ2-3 | TRBV7-2 | CASSRDSTDTQYF | TGTGCCAGCAGCAGAGACAGCACAGATACGCAGTATTTT
NA | NA | TRBJ2-7 | TRBV6-1 | CASSWSEGSYEQYF | TGTGCCAGCAGTTGGTCTGAGGGATCCTACGAGCAGTACTTC
NA | once | TRBJ1-2 | TRBV12-5 | CASGLGGPFRGYTF | TGTGCTAGTGGTTTAGGGGGTCCCTTTCGGGGCTACACCTTC
NA | NA | TRBJ2-5 | TRBV27 | CASREETQYF | TGTGCCAGCAGGGAAGAGACCCAGTACTTC
NA | NA | TRBJ2-3 | TRBV19 | CASSIDSSTDTQYF | TGTGCCAGTAGTATAGACTCCAGCACAGATACGCAGTATTTT
TRBD2 | NA | TRBJ2-1 | TRBV9 | CASSLLEGAGGDEQFF | TGTGCCAGCAGCCTCCTTGAGGGGGCGGGAGGGGATGAGCAGTTCTTC
TRBD1 | NA | TRBJ2-5 | TRBV24-1 | CATSDSGTGDGETQYF | TGTGCCACCAGTGATTCCGGGACAGGGGACGGGGAGACCCAGTACTTC
TRBD2 | NA | TRBJ2-1 | TRBV9 | CASSPFGLVSEGEQFF | TGTGCCAGCAGCCCGTTCGGACTAGTGAGCGAAGGTGAGCAGTTCTTC
NA | NA | TRBJ1-2 | TRBV6-2/TRBV6-3 | CASSYSVQGLYGYTF | TGTGCCAGCAGTTACTCGGTTCAGGGACTCTATGGCTACACCTTC
NA | NA | TRBJ1-2 | TRBV4-1 | CASSQADFIAVHGYTF | TGCGCCAGCAGCCAAGCAGATTTTATCGCGGTCCATGGCTACACCTTC
TRBD2 | NA | TRBJ2-7 | TRBV6-1 | CASSEGLAGVYEQYF | TGTGCCAGCAGTGAAGGGCTAGCGGGGGTCTACGAGCAGTACTTC
NA | NA | TRBJ2-3 | TRBV2 | CASSGSADTQYF | TGTGCCAGCAGTGGCAGCGCAGATACGCAGTATTTT
TRBD2 | NA | TRBJ2-1 | TRBV5-4 | CASSLGTSADEQFF | TGTGCCAGCAGCCTTGGGACTAGCGCTGATGAGCAGTTCTTC
NA | NA | TRBJ1-2 | TRBV2 | CASSETGLEGYTF | TGTGCCAGCAGTGAGACGGGGCTTGAGGGCTACACCTTC
NA | NA | TRBJ1-2 | TRBV2 | CASTPAILYGYTF | TGTGCCAGCACCCCGGCGATCCTCTATGGCTACACCTTC
TRBD1 | NA | TRBJ1-2 | TRBV5-1 | CASSLSGGQGVDYGYTF | TGCGCCAGCAGCTTGAGTGGAGGACAGGGAGTCGACTATGGCTACACCTTC
TRBD1 | NA | TRBJ1-1 | TRBV2 | CASSATRGPLNTEAFF | TGTGCCAGCAGTGCGACCAGGGGGCCGCTGAACACTGAAGCTTTCTTT
NA | NA | TRBJ2-2 | TRBV3-1/TRBV3-2 | CASSHEYGEAGPGELFF | TGTGCCAGCAGCCACGAATACGGGGAGGCTGGTCCCGGGGAGCTGTTTTTT
NA | NA | TRBJ1-1 | TRBV6-5 | CASSREMNTEAFF | TGTGCCAGCAGCAGGGAGATGAACACTGAAGCTTTCTTT
NA | few | TRBJ1-1 | TRBV10-3 | CAISEARSNTEAFF | TGTGCCATCAGTGAAGCCAGGTCAAACACTGAAGCTTTCTTT
TRBD1 | once | TRBJ1-5 | TRBV15 | CATTLGQGKPNQPQHF | TGTGCCACTACTTTAGGACAGGGTAAACCTAATCAGCCCCAGCATTTT
NA | few | TRBJ1-2 | TRBV6-5 | CASSTGAGPNYGYTF | TGTGCCAGCAGCACCGGGGCAGGCCCTAACTATGGCTACACCTTC
NA | NA | TRBJ1-1 | TRBV28 | CASAENTEAFF | TGTGCCAGCGCCGAGAACACTGAAGCTTTCTTT
NA | NA | TRBJ1-1 | TRBV4-2 | CASRLRPREGEAFF | TGTGCCAGCAGACTCAGGCCCCGGGAAGGAGAAGCTTTCTTT
NA | NA | TRBJ1-1 | TRBV28 | CASSQIQGGAFF | TGTGCCAGCAGTCAAATTCAGGGTGGAGCTTTCTTT
NA | NA | TRBJ2-1 | TRBV9 | CASNNLVGWYNEQFF | TGTGCCAGCAACAATCTAGTCGGGTGGTACAATGAGCAGTTCTTC
NA | few | TRBJ1-1 | TRBV6-2/TRBV6-3 | CASSYAGRSTEAFF | TGTGCCAGCAGTTACGCAGGGCGATCCACTGAAGCTTTCTTT
TRBD1 | once | TRBJ2-5 | TRBV5-6 | CASSLGQGARETQYF | TGTGCCAGCAGCTTGGGACAGGGGGCGCGGGAGACCCAGTACTTC
TRBD1 | NA | TRBJ1-2 | TRBV6-6 | CASSHLDRGNYGYTF | TGTGCCAGCAGTCACTTGGACAGGGGTAACTATGGCTACACCTTC
TRBD1 | NA | TRBJ2-5 | TRBV6-1 | CASSEAWTGVKKETQYF | TGTGCCAGCAGTGAAGCATGGACAGGGGTAAAAAAAGAGACCCAGTACTTC
NA | NA | TRBJ2-1 | TRBV27 | CASRLIGTLYNEQFF | TGTGCCAGCAGGCTTATCGGGACTTTGTACAATGAGCAGTTCTTC
TRBD2 | NA | TRBJ2-2 | TRBV24-1 | CATSESRTEGLAGARAGELFF | TGTGCCACCAGTGAATCACGGACAGAGGGACTAGCGGGAGCTAGGGCCGGGGAGCTGTTTTTT
NA | NA | TRBJ1-3 | TRBV6-6 | CASSRDLPGISGNTIYF | TGTGCCAGCAGTCGGGACCTCCCGGGTATCTCTGGAAACACCATATATTTT
TRBD1 | NA | TRBJ2-3 | TRBV27 | CASSSLDRSSTDTQYF | TGTGCCAGCAGTTCCTTGGACAGGAGTAGCACAGATACGCAGTATTTT
TRBD2 | once | TRBJ2-1 | TRBV29-1 | CSVASGSGNEQFF | TGCAGCGTTGCTAGCGGGAGTGGGAATGAGCAGTTCTTC
NA | few | TRBJ1-6 | TRBV7-9 | CASSPDRPLHF | TGTGCCAGCAGCCCTGACAGACCCCTCCACTTT